This entry concerns a single TCR beta chain. Its antigen has not been determined. This may be a read error: a much more frequent sequence differs by one nucleotide. Using the deep immunoSEQ assay, TCR CDR3 regions were amplified from genomic DNA by multiplex PCR. Genomic DNA extracted from each cell subset was distributed evenly over all wells of several immunoSEQ 96-well plates, and each plate served as one replicate. For sorted subsets, each replicate PCR was loaded with roughly 190 ng genomic DNA, equivalent to about 30,000 T cell genomes. Purified libraries were quantified with a Qubit 3.0 fluorometer, sized on a Bioanalyzer 2100, and re-quantified with the KAPA Library Quantification kit. Every immunoSEQ 96-well plate was sequenced on a dedicated single-read 150-cycle Illumina NextSeq 550 flow cell. Turning to the authors' computational methods: Because the immunoSEQ output held only junctional sequences and lacked quality scores, the filtering could not match the filtering applied to full-length reads. Sequences were annotated with PyIR, a Python wrapper for IgBLAST v1.9, and V/J genes and CDR3 were assigned using IMGT germline references. Reads were filtered out if the reads had weak V/J assignments (E-value above 1e-6), no CDR3, stop codons, out-of-frame junctions, or ambiguous translated residues. A V3J clonotype was defined by an identical inferred V gene, J gene, and CDR3 amino acid sequence. Percentage overlap between repertoires was calculated by dividing the number of shared unique clonotypes by the size of the smaller repertoire. Three approaches were used to assess repertoire richness: RTK rarefaction, the Chao1 estimator, and Recon v2.1 estimates of unobserved clonotypes. OLGA was used to compute generation probabilities for all TCRbeta clonotypes that the gDNA method yielded from a handful of donors. TCRdb stores this immuneACCESS table with in-frame sequences only. Part of the clones is absent; in the studies checked, under half of the shortfall reflects unresolved V genes, and no reason is known for the rest. V, J and clone size are taken as reported in that table, and D and trimming were inferred from the DNA itself. Within this sample are roughly 680,000 clones, with approximately 77% of them counted one time only. The top ten hold over 1.5% of the sample.

The germline V gene encodes CDR1 SGHRS and CDR2 YFSETQ. Counted from cysteine to phenylalanine, this CDR3 has 12 amino acids. Just the 36-base CDR3 DNA is kept, in frame starting at base 1. V is pared back by 0 bases and J by 4 bases, with 4 bases lying between the germline termini. This entry belongs to a study of shared clonotypes between healthy human individuals (dated by TCRdb to 2019 to 2021). Regarding the research as a whole: The cohort comprised two women and a few men aged 18 to 49 years. Per donor, three plates each were used for CD4 naive and CD4 memory, two for CD8 naive, and one for CD8 memory. To estimate repertoire size and how much clonotypes are shared between individuals, the study performed deep sequencing of blood TCR repertoires from 4 to 6 healthy adults. To increase sequencing depth and limit assay-specific biases, TCR repertoire library preparation and sequencing were carried out by different laboratories using diverse techniques. Per donor, leukapheresis produced somewhere between about 0.8 and 9 billion PBMCs.

Donors were healthy HIV-negative adults with no recently reported acute infections or vaccinations. Every donor was a Caucasian adult living in Nashville, Tennessee, USA. Magnetic negative selection was used to enrich CD4+ T cells, after which naive cells were positively selected on CD45RA and the negative fraction became the memory subset. Blood was obtained by leukapheresis, after which PBMCs were separated by Ficoll-Histopaque density gradient centrifugation and cryopreserved in liquid nitrogen vapor phase. Analytical flow cytometry was used to check the purity and quantity of each magnetically sorted T cell population. Genomic DNA was isolated from each sorted fraction and quantified by UV absorbance on a Nanodrop 2000c. Overall study outcomes, separate from this receptor: Across a handful of donors, about 5% of naive CD4, around 3.5% of naive CD8, roughly 2.3% of memory CD4, and 0.4% of memory CD8 clonotypes were shared. Only blood was sampled, and tissue TCR repertoires likely differ from those in blood. Larger estimated clonotype richness was generally found for naive subsets than for memory subsets. Because the study included a small number of donors, the genetic and exposure-history diversity represented was limited. Higher generation probabilities were observed for clonotypes shared by all four sorted-subset donors than for non-shared clonotypes. Pairwise subsampling indicated that sequencing depth was expected to affect the degree of clonotype sharing among donors. Incomplete sequencing was indicated by rarefaction of sorted-subset datasets, despite the large sequencing depth.

The chain links TRBV5-1 with TRBJ1-2, with the D gene uncertain. Sequenced input: memory CD4+ T cells sorted from blood. What this sample's cell subset or site label stands for: CD45RA-negative fraction. The receptor's source is a woman in her 30s in good health. The CDR3 has the sequence CASSLESYGYTF. The DNA reads as follows: TGCGCCAGCAGCTTGGAAAGCTATGGCTACACCTTC.